This passage covers 31 T cell receptor beta chains from one sample sequenced in a study of blood T cell repertoires in COVID-19. The assay was immunoSEQ multiplex PCR, and TCRdb's table has in-frame clones only and misses some. The sample yields about 480,000 clones, 89% seen once. Sequenced material: peripheral blood. These receptor sequences come from a man between 18 and 29 years old with COVID-19, enrolled during active disease.

V and J are TRBV3-1 (or the pseudogene TRBV3-2) and TRBJ1-2, with D perhaps matching TRBD1 (6 bases). Trimming stripped 4 bases from V and 4 bases from J, with 16 bases between. CDR3 size: 15 residues. The germline gives CDR1 LGHDT, CDR2 YNNKEL (reference sequence). The CDR3 sequence is CASSRRGGGLYGYTF. CDR3 nucleotide sequence: TGTGCCAGCAGCCGAAGGGGCGGGGGGCTCTATGGCTACACCTTC.

Only one count was recorded for this clone. V usage is TRBV11-3 and J usage is TRBJ2-7; 7 bases align to TRBD2. Germline values: CDR1 SGHNT, CDR2 YENEEA. The CDR3 is 15 amino acids. J lost 2 bases, V lost 5 bases, and 9 bases had no gene match. CDR3 in amino acids: CASSPRGGSTYEQYF. As DNA, the CDR3 is TGTGCCAGCAGCCCCCGCGGCGGGAGTACCTACGAGCAGTACTTC.

The chain combines TRBV10-3 with TRBJ2-7; D might be TRBD1 (6 bases). The CDR3 consists of 15 residues. From germline, CDR1 is ENHRY and CDR2 SYGVKD. Trimming removed 3 bases at V and 0 bases at J, with 12 bases between. The CDR3 nucleotides are TGTGCCATCAGTGATCCCGGGACAACCTCCTACGAGCAGTACTTC. Translating it yields CAISDPGTTSYEQYF.

V usage is TRBV3-1 (or the pseudogene TRBV3-2) and J usage is TRBJ2-2; 7 nucleotides align to TRBD1. The CDR3 has 15 residues. V shed 3 bases and J 4 bases; nucleotides not matched to a gene: 5. The V gene's germline CDR1 is LGHDT and CDR2 YNNKEL (reference sequence). The chain's CDR3 is CASSQGTAFTGELFF. The CDR3 DNA follows: TGTGCCAGCAGCCAGGGGACAGCCTTCACCGGGGAGCTGTTTTTT.

The chain recombines TRBV27 with TRBJ1-3; a weak D match, TRBD1 (5 bases). The CDR3 has 16 amino acids. With 7 bases removed from V and 0 bases from J, the gap between germline ends came to 16 bases. Germline CDR1 reads MNHEY; CDR2 reads SMNVEV (reference sequence). CDR3 residues: CASTSLGRGSGNTIYF. CDR3 coding DNA: TGTGCCAGCACCTCTTTGGGAAGGGGCTCTGGAAACACCATATATTTT.

The chain has TRBV7-6 and TRBJ2-7, with TRBD2 matching over 11 bases. Unmatched junction bases numbered 1, after V lost 3 bases and J lost 0 bases. The CDR3 has 15 residues. Germline assignment: CDR1 SGHVS and CDR2 FNYEAQ. In DNA, the CDR3 is TGTGCCAGCAGCTTCGGGACTAGCGGCTCCTACGAGCAGTACTTC. It is translated as CASSFGTSGSYEQYF. Filled out from reference TRBV7-6 and TRBJ2-7, the complete variable domain reads GAGVSQSPRYKVTKRGQDVALRCDPISGHVSLYWYRQALGQGPEFLTYFNYEAQQDKSGLPNDRFSAERPEGSISTLTIQRTEQRDSAMYRCASSFGTSGSYEQYFGPGTRLTVT.

The chain uses TRBV9 and TRBJ1-5; 8 bases match TRBD1. The germline V gene encodes CDR1 SGDLS and CDR2 YYNGEE. J lost 4 bases, V lost 3 bases, and 6 bases had no gene match. CDR3 length: 15 residues. The CDR3 DNA is TGTGCCAGCAGCGCAAGGACAGGGAGGAATCAGCCCCAGCATTTT. It specifies CASSARTGRNQPQHF.

This chain uses TRBV5-1 with TRBJ1-1; possibly TRBD1 for D (5 bases). Trimming took 0 bases from V and 4 from J, leaving 13 bases between them. Germline V CDR1 and CDR2: SGHRS, YFSETQ. The CDR3 length is 15 residues. CDR3 DNA sequence: TGCGCCAGCAGCTTGGCTGGGGGGTTGGGCACTGAAGCTTTCTTT. Encoded protein: CASSLAGGLGTEAFF. Using reference TRBV5-1 and TRBJ1-1 for the parts outside the CDR3, the full variable domain is KAGVTQTPRYLIKTRGQQVTLSCSPISGHRSVSWYQQTPGQGLQFLFEYFSETQRNKGNFPGRFSGRQFSNSRSEMNVSTLELGDSALYLCASSLAGGLGTEAFFGQGTRLTVV.

This clone was detected a few times. This chain joins TRBV4-1 and TRBJ2-4, with 8 bases that match TRBD2. The J segment lost 4 bases and the V segment lost 4 bases, leaving 9 bases of the junction unmatched. Germline CDR1 reads MGHRA; CDR2 reads YSYEKL. This CDR3 is built from 16 residues. Written as DNA, the CDR3 is TGCGCCAGCAGCCCTCAAAGCGGGAGTAGTAAAAACATTCAGTACTTC. Amino acid sequence: CASSPQSGSSKNIQYF.

The genes are TRBV3-1 (or the pseudogene TRBV3-2) and TRBJ2-7, with a possible D match to TRBD2 (5 bases). The CDR3 totals 15 residues. Germline CDR1 and CDR2: LGHDT and YNNKEL (reference sequence). With 5 bases removed from V and 0 bases from J, the gap between germline ends came to 14 bases. CDR3 bases: TGTGCCAGCAGCATACGACCAGAGGGCTCCTACGAGCAGTACTTC. Its protein is CASSIRPEGSYEQYF.

The chain carries TRBV19 and TRBJ1-3, with D hard to call. Germline V CDR1 and CDR2: LNHDA, SQIVND (reference sequence). The CDR3 consists of 16 residues. Between the trimmed V and J ends, which lost 9 bases and 1 base, there was a span of 19 bases. This CDR3 reads CASTLGGRGSGNTIYF. CDR3 nucleotide sequence: TGTGCCAGCACCCTAGGAGGTCGGGGATCTGGAAACACCATATATTTT. The full variable domain, in which reference TRBV19 and TRBJ1-3 provide the parts outside the CDR3, is DGGITQSPKYLFRKEGQNVTLSCEQNLNHDAMYWYRQDPGQGLRLIYYSQIVNDFQKGDIAEGYSVSREKKESFPLTVTSAQKNPTAFYLCASTLGGRGSGNTIYFGEGSWLTVV.

The V and J genes are TRBV7-9 and TRBJ1-6; 8 bases are a match to TRBD1. Germline CDR1 SEHNR, CDR2 FQNEAQ (reference sequence). J was trimmed by 8 bases and V by 5 bases; bases with no gene match: 8. This CDR3 is built from 15 residues. The CDR3 spells CASSHGQGLHSPLHF. CDR3 nucleotides: TGTGCCAGCAGCCATGGACAGGGTCTGCATTCACCCCTCCACTTT.

V is TRBV7-9 and J is TRBJ2-1, with TRBD2 matching over 13 bases. CDR1 and CDR2 (germline): SEHNR, FQNEAQ (reference sequence). J gave up 8 bases and V 5 bases, and 9 bases lay outside the gene matches. The CDR3 extends over 16 amino acids. CDR3 sequence reads: CASSRKTSGRSYEQFF. As DNA, the CDR3 is TGTGCCAGCAGCCGCAAGACTAGCGGGAGGAGCTATGAGCAGTTCTTC.

The chain carries TRBV3-1 (or the pseudogene TRBV3-2) and TRBJ1-2; possibly TRBD1 for D (5 bases). V was clipped by 5 bases and J by 2 bases, with 15 bases between them. This CDR3 is 15 amino acids long. Per the germline V gene, CDR1 is LGHDT and CDR2 is YNNKEL (reference sequence). CDR3 region: CASSGVTPGNYGYTF. CDR3 nucleotide sequence: TGTGCCAGCAGCGGGGTCACGCCAGGGAACTATGGCTACACCTTC.

V and J are TRBV10-3 and TRBJ2-5; 10 bases align to TRBD1. In germline, CDR1 is ENHRY, CDR2 SYGVKD. V trimming: 11 bases; J trimming: 5 bases; junction bases outside the gene matches: 8. This CDR3 has 13 amino acids. Here the CDR3 reads CASTGTGEETQYF. CDR3 sequence (DNA): TGTGCCTCGACAGGGACAGGGGAGGAGACCCAGTACTTC.

The chain combines TRBV9 with TRBJ2-2; D is uncertain. Germline assignment: CDR1 SGDLS and CDR2 YYNGEE. The length of the CDR3 is 12 residues. V was pared by 4 bases and J by 8 bases, with 9 bases between. The CDR3 spells CASSRVGGELFF. Written as DNA, the CDR3 is TGTGCCAGCAGCCGCGTCGGGGGGGAGCTGTTTTTT. The full variable domain, with the rest looked up from reference TRBV9 and TRBJ2-2, is DSGVTQTPKHLITATGQRVTLRCSPRSGDLSVYWYQQSLDQGLQFLIQYYNGEERAKGNILERFSAQQFPDLHSELNLSSLELGDSALYFCASSRVGGELFFGEGSRLTVL.

This chain joins TRBV27 and TRBJ1-6; TRBD1 aligns across 9 bases. The CDR3 totals 15 residues. J gave up 7 bases and V 6 bases, and 7 bases lay outside the gene matches. Germline CDR1 is MNHEY and CDR2 is SMNVEV (reference sequence). The CDR3 nucleotides read TGTGCCAGCAGCCAGGACAGGGGCGGCAATTCACCCCTCCACTTT. Residues: CASSQDRGGNSPLHF.

The chain recombines TRBV19 with TRBJ1-2; TRBD1 agrees at 8 bases. Trimming removed 7 bases from V and 7 bases from J; junction bases left unmatched: 2. Germline V CDR1 and CDR2: LNHDA, SQIVND (reference sequence). This CDR3 contains 11 residues. The CDR3 protein is CASTGGSGYTF. The DNA of the CDR3 is TGTGCCAGTACAGGGGGCAGTGGCTACACCTTC.

This clone was recorded once. CDR3: CASSRSGGTALETQYF. CDR3 nucleotides: TGTGCCAGCAGCCGAAGTGGGGGGACAGCCTTAGAGACCCAGTACTTC. V gene TRBV11-2 combines with J gene TRBJ2-5; TRBD1 is a possible D gene (7 bases). The CDR3 consists of 16 residues. Trimming shortened V by 5 bases and J by 4 bases, and 20 bases separated the two germline ends. Germline lookup yields CDR1 SGHAT and CDR2 FQNNGV. Filled out from reference TRBV11-2 and TRBJ2-5, the complete variable domain reads EAGVAQSPRYKIIEKRQSVAFWCNPISGHATLYWYQQILGQGPKLLIQFQNNGVVDDSQLPKDRFSAERLKGVDSTLKIQPAKLEDSAVYLCASSRSGGTALETQYFGPGTRLLVL.

The V call is TRBV24-1, the J call TRBJ1-2; D possibly corresponds to TRBD1 (6 bases). The CDR3 runs 13 residues. V lost 3 bases to trimming and J lost 5 bases, with 9 bases between them. The germline gives CDR1 KGHDR, CDR2 SFDVKD. The CDR3 spells CATSDPTGYGYTF. CDR3 DNA sequence: TGTGCCACCAGTGATCCTACAGGGTATGGCTACACCTTC.

The gene calls are TRBV6-5 and TRBJ2-7; 9 bases map to TRBD1. There are 15 residues in the CDR3. Germline values: CDR1 MNHEY, CDR2 SVGAGI. V dropped 6 bases and J dropped 1; count of bases not matched to a gene: 7. Here the CDR3 reads CASRIGQGWSYEQYF. As DNA, the CDR3 is TGTGCCAGCAGGATAGGACAGGGGTGGTCCTACGAGCAGTACTTC.

The chain is built from TRBV24-1 and TRBJ2-3; D unclear. The length of the CDR3 is 12 residues. Deletions cut 1 base from V and 5 bases from J, with 3 bases between. CDR1 is KGHDR and CDR2 is SFDVKD in the germline V gene. As DNA, the CDR3 is TGTGCCACCAGTGATTTCGGAGATACGCAGTATTTT. Protein product: CATSDFGDTQYF.

The V gene is TRBV4-1, the J gene TRBJ2-5; 9 bases line up with TRBD2. The J segment lost 4 bases and the V segment lost 1 base, leaving 4 bases of the junction unmatched. Germline V gives CDR1 MGHRA, CDR2 YSYEKL. The CDR3 runs to 15 residues. The CDR3 region is CASSQGLAGLETQYF. Here the CDR3 DNA reads TGCGCCAGCAGCCAAGGGCTAGCGGGGCTAGAGACCCAGTACTTC.

V and J are TRBV19 and TRBJ1-2; 7 nucleotides match TRBD1. Germline CDR1 is LNHDA and CDR2 is SQIVND (reference sequence). V lost 4 bases and J lost 4; bases outside the gene matches: 6. The length of the CDR3 is 14 residues. The CDR3 nucleotides are TGTGCCAGTAGTACACGGGACAGTACCTATGGCTACACCTTC. It encodes CASSTRDSTYGYTF.

The chain joins TRBV5-1 to TRBJ2-2; D unresolved. The CDR3 covers 12 residues. Germline values: CDR1 SGHRS, CDR2 YFSETQ. V lost 0 bases to trimming and J lost 6 bases, with 3 bases between them. The CDR3, as DNA: TGCGCCAGCAGCTTGGCTTCCGGGGAGCTGTTTTTT. It specifies CASSLASGELFF.

V gene TRBV5-1 combines with J gene TRBJ2-3, with TRBD2 matching 13 bases. Germline loops: CDR1 SGHRS, CDR2 YFSETQ. CDR3 length: 16 residues. V shed 4 bases and J 3 bases; nucleotides not matched to a gene: 5. The CDR3 loop reads CASSAGTSGVTDTQYF. The CDR3, as DNA: TGCGCCAGCAGCGCCGGGACTAGCGGGGTAACAGATACGCAGTATTTT.

The chain combines TRBV7-9 with TRBJ2-3; D uncertain. The CDR3 has 15 residues. Trimming left V 1 base short and J 5 bases short, with 13 bases between. CDR1 and CDR2 from the germline V gene are SEHNR and FQNEAQ (reference sequence). CDR3 nucleotide sequence: TGTGCCAGCAGCTTAGGCGGCCCTACCGGAGATACGCAGTATTTT. It is translated as CASSLGGPTGDTQYF.

V gene TRBV6-5 combines with J gene TRBJ1-2; maybe TRBD1 (6 bases). The CDR3 extends over 16 amino acids. V was trimmed by 0 bases and J by 7 bases, leaving 18 bases between them. The germline gives CDR1 MNHEY, CDR2 SVGAGI. The CDR3 is CASSYSSGARPGGYTF. The DNA for the CDR3 is TGTGCCAGCAGTTACTCATCAGGGGCCCGCCCCGGTGGCTACACCTTC.

The gene calls are TRBV7-9 and TRBJ2-3; TRBD2 might be the D (5 bases). With 6 bases removed from V and 4 bases from J, the gap between germline ends came to 11 bases. The germline gives CDR1 SEHNR, CDR2 FQNEAQ (reference sequence). The CDR3 is made up of 13 amino acids. The CDR3 here is CASRGLEADTQYF. The CDR3 coding sequence is TGTGCCAGCAGAGGGCTGGAGGCAGATACGCAGTATTTT.

The chain joins TRBV9 to TRBJ1-1; weak D call: TRBD1 (6 bases). Per germline, CDR1 SGDLS and CDR2 YYNGEE. V shed 1 base and J shed 2 bases, with 9 bases lying between them. CDR3 length equals 14 residues. CDR3 sequence (DNA): TGTGCCAGCAGCGTAATTGGGACAAACACTGAAGCTTTCTTT. Translation: CASSVIGTNTEAFF. Full variable domain (remainder filled in from reference TRBV9 and TRBJ1-1): DSGVTQTPKHLITATGQRVTLRCSPRSGDLSVYWYQQSLDQGLQFLIQYYNGEERAKGNILERFSAQQFPDLHSELNLSSLELGDSALYFCASSVIGTNTEAFFGQGTRLTVV.

The rearrangement joins TRBV10-3 to TRBJ1-1; 11 nucleotides agree with TRBD1. Germline V gene data show CDR1 as ENHRY and CDR2 as SYGVKD. The CDR3 is made up of 13 amino acids. V lost 7 bases to trimming and J lost 4 bases; unmatched junction nucleotides: 2. CDR3 in DNA: TGTGCCATCATAGGGACAGGGGGCACTGAAGCTTTCTTT. Amino acids: CAIIGTGGTEAFF.